These 25 T cell receptor beta chains came from one sample sequenced in a study of blood T cell repertoires in COVID-19. The assay was immunoSEQ multiplex PCR, and TCRdb's table has in-frame clones only and misses some. The sample consists of about 220,000 clones, roughly 82% of them appearing once. The specimen sequenced was peripheral blood. These TCRs come from a man aged 45-65 years with active or convalescent COVID-19.

This sequence joins TRBV6-5 and TRBJ1-2; weak D call: TRBD1 (6 bases). The CDR3 sequence is 16 residues long. Deletions cut 0 bases from V and 2 bases from J, with 13 bases between. Per germline, CDR1 MNHEY and CDR2 SVGAGI. CDR3: CASSYSMGDRNYGYTF. In DNA form, the CDR3 reads TGTGCCAGCAGTTACTCGATGGGTGACAGGAACTATGGCTACACCTTC.

This clone came up once. This rearrangement joins TRBV7-2 to TRBJ1-2, with 11 bases fitting TRBD1. CDR1 and CDR2 from the germline V gene are SGHTA and FQGNSA. There are 18 residues in the CDR3. With 5 bases clipped from V and 5 bases from J, the junction kept 16 bases outside the gene matches. In DNA, the CDR3 is TGTGCCAGCAGCCTTGGACAGGGGGCGCGGGGACGCGGATATGGCTACACCTTC. Its protein is CASSLGQGARGRGYGYTF.

The V call is TRBV6-1, the J call TRBJ1-4; D is uncertain. The CDR3 covers 15 residues. CDR1 is MNHNS, CDR2 SASEGT, per germline. V was trimmed by 2 bases and J by 3 bases, leaving 10 bases between them. The CDR3 spells CASSEIGTANEKLFF. In nucleotides, the CDR3 is TGTGCCAGCAGTGAAATCGGAACAGCTAATGAAAAACTGTTTTTT.

V is TRBV5-1 and J is TRBJ2-3, with 11 bases lining up with TRBD1. The CDR3 has 16 residues. Looked up from germline, CDR1 is SGHRS and CDR2 is YFSETQ. V was clipped by 4 bases and J by 0 bases; unmatched bases: 4. The CDR3 nucleotides read TGCGCCAGCAGCCTCGGGACAGGGGGAAGCACAGATACGCAGTATTTT. This codes for CASSLGTGGSTDTQYF.

The chain is built from TRBV28 and TRBJ2-5; 10 bases match TRBD1. The CDR3 length is 15 residues. J lost 5 bases, V lost 7 bases, and 10 bases had no gene match. Germline assignment: CDR1 MDHEN and CDR2 SYDVKM. CDR3 in DNA: TGTGCCAGCAATACCGGGACAGGGGCAGGGGAGACCCAGTACTTC. Translated: CASNTGTGAGETQYF.

The rearrangement joins TRBV11-2 to TRBJ2-1; 7 positions match TRBD2. CDR3 length: 15 amino acids. CDR1 SGHAT and CDR2 FQNNGV come from the germline V gene. V lost 4 bases to trimming and J lost 3 bases; unmatched junction nucleotides: 6. The CDR3 here is CASSSLARHYNEQFF. DNA for the CDR3: TGTGCCAGCAGCTCACTAGCGCGGCACTACAATGAGCAGTTCTTC.

The chain uses TRBV29-1 and TRBJ2-7, with a possible D match to TRBD2 (6 bases). The germline V gene has CDR1 SQVTM and CDR2 ANQGSEA. V dropped 4 bases and J dropped 4 bases, with 14 bases sitting between them. The CDR3 is 13 amino acids. The CDR3 DNA is TGCAGCGTTGTCGGATGGGGGGATTACGAGCAGTACTTC. This sequence encodes CSVVGWGDYEQYF.

This clone turned up a few times. This sequence joins TRBV4-3 and TRBJ1-1; D remains unclear. CDR3 size: 13 residues. Trimming left V 0 bases short and J 3 bases short, with 5 bases between. Germline V gene lookup returns CDR1 LGHNA and CDR2 YSLEER. The CDR3: CASSQDYHTEAFF. The CDR3 region has the DNA TGCGCCAGCAGCCAAGATTATCACACTGAAGCTTTCTTT.

This rearrangement joins TRBV7-2 to TRBJ2-3, with D possibly matching TRBD1 (6 bases). Per germline, CDR1 SGHTA and CDR2 FQGNSA. The V end was cut by 5 bases, the J end by 4 bases, with 19 bases between. This CDR3 is 16 amino acids long. The CDR3, as DNA: TGTGCCAGCAGCGTCCAGGGGCCCCGGGTAGCAGATACGCAGTATTTT. This sequence encodes CASSVQGPRVADTQYF.

The rearrangement links TRBV7-2 to TRBJ2-1; 12 bases match TRBD2. Per germline, CDR1 SGHTA and CDR2 FQGNSA. V shed 3 bases and J 2 bases; nucleotides not matched to a gene: 5. The CDR3 loop spans 17 amino acids. The CDR3 loop is CASSFTTSGSPYNEQFF. In DNA, the CDR3 is TGTGCCAGCAGCTTCACGACTAGCGGGAGTCCCTACAATGAGCAGTTCTTC. Complete variable domain (other parts from reference TRBV7-2 and TRBJ2-1): GAGVSQSPSNKVTEKGKDVELRCDPISGHTALYWYRQSLGQGLEFLIYFQGNSAPDKSGLPSDRFSAERTGGSVSTLTIQRTQQEDSAVYLCASSFTTSGSPYNEQFFGPGTRLTVL.

The V gene is TRBV7-8, the J gene TRBJ1-3, with 8 bases matching TRBD1. Trimming at V came to 6 bases and at J to 3 bases, leaving 10 bases not matched to a gene. CDR3 length: 16 amino acids. The germline V gene encodes CDR1 SGHVS and CDR2 FQNEAQ. CDR3 in amino acids: CASSPQAGGFGNTIYF. CDR3 in DNA: TGTGCCAGCAGTCCCCAGGCAGGGGGCTTTGGAAACACCATATATTTT.

This chain connects TRBV7-9 to TRBJ1-2; possible D gene TRBD1, 6 bases. The V end was cut by 1 base, the J end by 1 base, with 13 bases between. The CDR3 totals 16 residues. The germline CDR1 and CDR2 sequences are SEHNR and FQNEAQ (reference sequence). The CDR3 here is CASSLDRDRLNYGYTF. CDR3 in DNA: TGTGCCAGCAGCTTAGACAGGGACCGACTTAACTATGGCTACACCTTC.

This clone appeared once. V is TRBV6-2 or TRBV6-3 and J is TRBJ1-3; D call uncertain. The V and J ends lost 6 bases and 0 bases respectively, with 18 bases between them. Germline values: CDR1 MNHEY, CDR2 SVGEGT. The CDR3 has 17 amino acids. The CDR3 loop is CASSRHTYRGSGNTIYF. DNA for the CDR3: TGTGCCAGCAGCCGACATACTTACCGGGGCTCTGGAAACACCATATATTTT.

V is TRBV19 and J is TRBJ1-4; possibly TRBD1 for D (5 bases). There are 15 residues in the CDR3. The germline V gene has CDR1 LNHDA and CDR2 SQIVND (reference sequence). Trimming took off 3 bases at V and 6 bases at J, with 14 bases between the two ends. DNA for the CDR3: TGTGCCAGTAGTATGATGGGACTGCGTCATGAAAAACTGTTTTTT. This codes for CASSMMGLRHEKLFF. The whole variable domain, remainder taken from reference TRBV19 and TRBJ1-4, is DGGITQSPKYLFRKEGQNVTLSCEQNLNHDAMYWYRQDPGQGLRLIYYSQIVNDFQKGDIAEGYSVSREKKESFPLTVTSAQKNPTAFYLCASSMMGLRHEKLFFGSGTQLSVL.

The chain links TRBV25-1 to TRBJ2-7; the match to TRBD1 covers 12 bases. The trim removed 6 bases at V and 5 bases at J, leaving 14 bases unmatched. Germline V gene sequence: CDR1 MGHDK, CDR2 SYGVNS. This CDR3 is built from 17 residues. The CDR3 reads CASREDRWDRGLNEQYF. CDR3 in DNA: TGTGCCAGCAGGGAAGACCGGTGGGACAGGGGGCTCAACGAGCAGTACTTC.

The chain employs TRBV5-5 and TRBJ1-3; D not resolved. Per the germline V gene, CDR1 is SGHKS and CDR2 is YYEKEE (reference sequence). The CDR3 spans 15 residues. V shed 0 bases and J shed 3 bases, with 10 bases lying between them. The CDR3 coding sequence is TGTGCCAGCAGCTTGGGCCTATATGATGGAAACACCATATATTTT. Its translation is CASSLGLYDGNTIYF.

The rearrangement links TRBV6-5 to TRBJ1-1; no clear D gene. Trimming left V 6 bases short and J 3 bases short, with 8 bases between. The CDR3 is made up of 12 amino acids. Germline V lookup: CDR1 MNHEY, CDR2 SVGAGI. The CDR3 sequence: CASSLQYTEAFF. CDR3 in DNA: TGTGCCAGCAGCTTACAGTACACTGAAGCTTTCTTT.

The chain links TRBV11-3 to TRBJ1-6; D perhaps matches TRBD1 (6 bases). The V gene's germline CDR1 is SGHNT and CDR2 YENEEA. CDR3 length: 14 residues. Trimming left V 3 bases short and J 10 bases short, with 13 bases between. CDR3 residues: CASSLNRDGSPLHF. The CDR3 region has the DNA TGTGCCAGCAGCTTGAACAGGGACGGGTCACCCCTCCACTTT.

This sequence joins TRBV7-3 and TRBJ2-1; 10 bases are shared with TRBD2. Germline CDR1 is SGHTA and CDR2 is FQGTGA. Trimming cost V 5 bases and J 5 bases; bases outside gene matches: 3. The CDR3 totals 14 residues. Here the CDR3 DNA reads TGTGCCAGCAGCCTCAGCGGGGGGGACAATGAGCAGTTCTTC. It is translated as CASSLSGGDNEQFF.

This clone was detected once. The J gene is TRBJ1-5, the V gene TRBV27, with TRBD1 identical over 9 bases. Germline assignment: CDR1 MNHEY and CDR2 SMNVEV (reference sequence). With V trimmed by 5 bases and J by 0 bases, 2 bases remained unmatched. CDR3 length equals 15 residues. CDR3 bases: TGTGCCAGCAGTAGGACAGGGGATAGCAATCAGCCCCAGCATTTT. It codes for CASSRTGDSNQPQHF.

The chain couples TRBV30 to TRBJ2-1; 7 bases match TRBD2. The CDR3 is made up of 14 amino acids. The V and J ends lost 2 bases and 6 bases, in that order; junction bases with no gene match: 7. Per the germline V gene, CDR1 is GTSNPN and CDR2 is SVGIG (reference sequence). CDR3 sequence reads: CAWSSGGRGNEQFF. The DNA of the CDR3 is TGTGCCTGGAGTTCCGGCGGGAGAGGCAATGAGCAGTTCTTC.

The CDR3 sequence is CASSSQVSLSVGELFF. CDR3 bases: TGTGCCAGCAGCTCCCAGGTGTCACTCTCGGTCGGGGAGCTGTTTTTT. V is TRBV7-2 and J is TRBJ2-2; D is ambiguous. The CDR3 loop spans 16 amino acids. CDR1 SGHTA and CDR2 FQGNSA come from the germline V gene. The germline V and J ends were trimmed by 4 bases and 7 bases, with 19 bases remaining between them.

This chain links TRBV9 with TRBJ2-5; 9 bases are shared with TRBD2. After removal of 0 bases from V and 3 bases from J, the junction contained 6 bases not matched to a gene. The germline gives CDR1 SGDLS, CDR2 YYNGEE. This CDR3 is built from 16 residues. CDR3 nucleotides: TGTGCCAGCAGCGTAGGTTATCTAGCGGGAAAAGAGACCCAGTACTTC. Amino acids: CASSVGYLAGKETQYF.

This chain connects TRBV5-1 to TRBJ1-4; 7 positions match TRBD1. Germline assignment: CDR1 SGHRS and CDR2 YFSETQ. The trim removed 2 bases at V and 6 bases at J, leaving 1 base unmatched. CDR3 length: 13 residues. CDR3 amino acids: CASSFGTDEKLFF. In DNA, the CDR3 is TGCGCCAGCAGCTTCGGGACAGATGAAAAACTGTTTTTT.

The chain joins TRBV7-9 to TRBJ1-1, with TRBD1 identical over 7 bases. V trimming: 3 bases; J trimming: 10 bases; junction bases outside the gene matches: 8. This CDR3 spans 13 amino acids. Germline V CDR1 and CDR2: SEHNR, FQNEAQ (reference sequence). CDR3 protein: CASSFRDTGVAFF. In DNA form, the CDR3 reads TGTGCCAGCAGCTTCAGGGATACAGGGGTAGCTTTCTTT.